The T cell receptor (beta chain) described here comes from a study of T cells in Graves' hyperthyroidism and ophthalmopathy. Study information: Peripheral blood specimens were obtained at initial diagnosis, prior to any treatment. Study outcomes and limitations: The blood repertoire included most of the expanded thyroid clonotypes above 0.001.

V lost 1 base and J 10 bases, leaving 14 bases between the germline ends. The CDR3 loop spans 15 amino acids. Disease duration was under 3 months in the ophthalmopathy patients, who also had a Clinical Activity Score of at least 3 and a NOSPECS grade of at least 4. A patient was excluded if there was uncontrolled infection, other autoimmune disease, pregnancy or lactation. For this clonotype: Its antigen is not known.

TCR beta CDR3 region amplification was performed from RNA transcripts. TCR CDR3 regions were first amplified by RT-PCR with HTBI primers. TCRdb reprocessed the multiplex PCR reads via MiXCR and lists one record per CDR3 protein. The sample records about 640,000 distinct CDR3 sequences, less than 25% being singletons. The chain joins TRBV12-3 or TRBV12-4 to TRBJ1-6; no clear D. The TCR sequence derives from a man aged 25-40 years with Graves' ophthalmopathy. The material sequenced was blood. The DNA of the CDR3 is TGTGCCAGCAGTTTAGACGGCCGAGGTGGCTCACCCCTCCACTTT. Translated: CASSLDGRGGSPLHF.